This T cell receptor (beta chain) stems from a study of blood T cells in healthy people across ages. A sample-barcoded 5' primer and a J-beta primer mix were used in a second PCR of roughly 7 to 12 cycles. MiXCR was run by TCRdb on the 5' RACE reads, yielding one entry per CDR3 protein. This table holds about 1.8 million distinct CDR3 sequences, roughly 50% found once. Sequencing used blood. The TCR was taken from a middle-aged woman in good health.

As DNA, the CDR3 is TGTGCCACCAGCAGAGATAATCAAGTGGGCCAAGAGACCCAGTACTTC. It yields the protein CATSRDNQVGQETQYF. The V call is TRBV15, the J call TRBJ2-5; D is unresolved. This CDR3 contains 16 residues. CDR1 is LNHNV and CDR2 is YYDKDF in the germline V gene (reference sequence). With 0 bases removed from V and 1 base from J, the gap between germline ends came to 12 bases.